This T cell receptor (beta chain) was sequenced for a study of identical twins' blood T cells. Study as a whole: Some 50 million reads covered about 6 alpha-chain and about 6 beta-chain libraries.

The CDR3 contains 11 residues. The V gene's germline CDR1 is DFQATT and CDR2 SNEGSKA (reference sequence). V lost 4 bases and J lost 7, with 10 bases in between. TCRdb passed the 5' RACE reads through MiXCR, listing each CDR3 protein once. Of 350,000 to 450,000 distinct CDR3 sequences listed, about 28% are singletons. A few counts support this clonotype. The sample taken for sequencing was PBMCs. The TCR comes from a woman aged 18-50 years in good health. The V gene is TRBV20-1, the J gene TRBJ1-1; D might be TRBD1 (5 bases). CDR3: CSATGAFEAFF. The CDR3 bases are TGCAGTGCTACTGGGGCCTTTGAAGCTTTCTTT.